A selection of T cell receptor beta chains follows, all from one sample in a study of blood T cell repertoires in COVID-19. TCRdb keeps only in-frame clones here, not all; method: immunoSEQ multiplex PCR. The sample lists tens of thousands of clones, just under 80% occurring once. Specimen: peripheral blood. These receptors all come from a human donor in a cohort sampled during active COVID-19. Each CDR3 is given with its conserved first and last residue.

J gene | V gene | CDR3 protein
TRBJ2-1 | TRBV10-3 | CAISEPMGLAGGRNEQFF
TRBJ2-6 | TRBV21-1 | CASSLSGSGANVLTF
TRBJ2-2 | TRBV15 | CATTLGTGETGELFF
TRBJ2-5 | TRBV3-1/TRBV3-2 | CASSQVLQETQYF
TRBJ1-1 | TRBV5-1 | CASSRVTNTEAFF
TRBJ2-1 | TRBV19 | CASSIRQGSYNEQFF
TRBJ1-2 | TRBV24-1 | CATSDGDTSGYGYTF
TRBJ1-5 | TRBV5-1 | CASSLDGVLQPQHF
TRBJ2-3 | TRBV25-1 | CASSEWSRSPLTADTQYF
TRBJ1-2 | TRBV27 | CATAAPGQGYGYTF
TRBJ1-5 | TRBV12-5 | CASGLATEAGRNF
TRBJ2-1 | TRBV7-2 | CASSSDRGASSYNEQFF
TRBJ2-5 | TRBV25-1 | CASRSVSQETQYF
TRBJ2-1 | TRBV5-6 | CASSLLPSSYNEQFF
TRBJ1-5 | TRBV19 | CASRTRQDQPQHF
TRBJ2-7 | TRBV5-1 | CASSSAAEVSYEQYF
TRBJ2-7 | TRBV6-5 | CASSLGQGHTYEQYF
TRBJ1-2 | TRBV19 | CASRYDRGNYGYTF
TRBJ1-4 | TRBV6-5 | CASMRGITTNEKLFF
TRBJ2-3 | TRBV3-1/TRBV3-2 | CASSQRLAGLVDTQYF
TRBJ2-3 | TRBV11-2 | CASSSTSGSDTQYF
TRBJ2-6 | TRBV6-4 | CASSDGTYSGANVLTF
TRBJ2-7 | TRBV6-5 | CASSQRDGSYEQYF
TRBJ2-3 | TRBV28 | CASSFYLGTSGDKHITDTQYF
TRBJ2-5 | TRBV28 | CASKRAGGQQETQYF
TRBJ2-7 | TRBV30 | CAWSVLAGVSEQYF